Below, 11 T cell receptor beta chains from the same sample are listed, as sequenced in a study of cytomegalovirus exposure and HLA in healthy donors. It was with 60 Vbeta and 13 Jbeta primers that the PCR ran. Using immunoSEQ multiplex PCR, the repertoire was profiled, and TCRdb retains in-frame clones only, with some absent. The table has some 160,000 clones, approximately 80% seen once. Sequencing input: PBMCs. The receptors originated from a male donor in good health and CMV-seronegative.

V and J are TRBV6-6 and TRBJ2-7, with 11 bases matching TRBD2. Trimming removed 6 bases from V and 7 bases from J; junction bases left unmatched: 8. In germline, CDR1 is MNHNY, CDR2 SVGAGI (reference sequence). This CDR3 spans 14 amino acids. The chain's CDR3 is CASSRPSGRWEQYF. CDR3 DNA sequence: TGTGCCAGCAGCCGACCTAGCGGGAGGTGGGAGCAGTACTTC.

The V call is TRBV4-3, the J call TRBJ2-5; TRBD1 agrees at 7 bases. The closer fit of TRBJ2-7 to the DNA end suggests the J call may be wrong. Germline loops: CDR1 LGHNA, CDR2 YSLEER. This CDR3 has 15 residues. CDR3 residues: CASSLSWDSSYEQYF. CDR3 coding DNA: TGCGCCAGCAGCCTGTCCTGGGACAGCTCCTACGAGCAGTACTTC.

This clone was seen once. The genes are TRBV5-6 and TRBJ2-5, with TRBD1 identical over 9 bases. TRBJ2-7 matches the DNA end more closely, so the J call is doubtful. The CDR3 covers 15 residues. In germline, CDR1 is SGHDT, CDR2 YYEEEE. As DNA, the CDR3 is TGTGCCAGCAGCTTGGGAGGACAGGGGAATTACGAGCAGTACTTC. This encodes CASSLGGQGNYEQYF.

CDR3 sequence reads: CASRFTGEKLFF. DNA of the CDR3: TGTGCCAGCAGGTTCACGGGTGAAAAACTGTTTTTT. V gene TRBV5-8 combines with J gene TRBJ1-4, with D unclear. The germline V gene encodes CDR1 SGHTS and CDR2 YDEGEE. The CDR3 contains 12 residues. V gave up 5 bases and J gave up 7 bases, with 9 bases separating them.

V and J are TRBV29-1 and TRBJ2-7, with 8 bases lining up with TRBD2. The CDR3 consists of 15 residues. Germline V lookup: CDR1 SQVTM, CDR2 ANQGSEA. V trimming: 4 bases; J trimming: 7 bases; junction bases outside the gene matches: 15. The CDR3 nucleotides are TGCAGCGTTGGAGGGCGAGCGGGAGAGGGTCGGGAGCAGTACTTC. Protein product: CSVGGRAGEGREQYF.

The chain employs TRBV7-9 and TRBJ2-3, with 10 bases aligning to TRBD2. This CDR3 has 15 amino acids. Germline V gene lookup returns CDR1 SEHNR and CDR2 FQNEAQ (reference sequence). Trimming removed 10 bases from V and 2 bases from J; junction bases left unmatched: 9. The chain's CDR3 is CATASSGGHTDTQYF. CDR3 DNA sequence: TGTGCCACGGCGTCTAGCGGGGGTCACACAGATACGCAGTATTTT. The full variable domain, completed using reference TRBV7-9 and TRBJ2-3, is DTGVSQNPRHKITKRGQNVTFRCDPISEHNRLYWYRQTLGQGPEFLTYFQNEAQLEKSRLLSDRFSAERPKGSFSTLEIQRTEQGDSAMYLCATASSGGHTDTQYFGPGTRLTVL.

The chain uses TRBV6-5 and TRBJ1-5, with a weak D call TRBD1 (6 bases). The CDR3 is 14 residues long. V was shortened by 4 bases and J by 6 bases, with 13 bases between the two germline ends. The V gene's germline CDR1 is MNHEY and CDR2 SVGAGI. For the CDR3, the DNA is TGTGCCAGCAGTTCACAGGGTGTAGGTCAGCCCCAGCATTTT. As protein: CASSSQGVGQPQHF.

This chain joins TRBV9 and TRBJ1-2, with 9 bases that match TRBD1. The CDR3 has 15 amino acids. V gave up 0 bases and J gave up 5 bases; unmatched junction bases: 5. Germline lookup yields CDR1 SGDLS and CDR2 YYNGEE. The CDR3: CASSVDPDRGYGYTF. The CDR3 bases are TGTGCCAGCAGCGTAGACCCGGACAGGGGATATGGCTACACCTTC.

The chain carries TRBV7-2 and TRBJ1-2, with unresolved D. Germline V lookup: CDR1 SGHTA, CDR2 FQGNSA. The V gene lost 0 bases and the J gene lost 0 bases, with 11 bases spanning the gap. The CDR3 spans 16 residues. The CDR3 loop reads CASSLAAVRANYGYTF. CDR3 DNA sequence: TGTGCCAGCAGCTTAGCCGCTGTGAGGGCTAACTATGGCTACACCTTC.

V usage is TRBV6-1 and J usage is TRBJ2-5; 8 bases are a match to TRBD2. Germline values: CDR1 MNHNS, CDR2 SASEGT. The CDR3 is 12 residues long. Trimming removed 9 bases from V and 5 bases from J; junction bases left unmatched: 5. CDR3 amino acids: CASKAGVETQYF. CDR3 bases: TGTGCCAGTAAAGCGGGGGTGGAGACCCAGTACTTC.

This sequence joins TRBV4-3 and TRBJ1-4; no reliable D call. Germline CDR1 LGHNA, CDR2 YSLEER. This CDR3 comprises 15 residues. Deletions cut 0 bases from V and 7 bases from J, with 12 bases between. The CDR3 loop is CASSQDSVAGEKLFF. The DNA of the CDR3 is TGCGCCAGCAGCCAAGATAGCGTAGCGGGTGAAAAACTGTTTTTT.